Each of the 26 T cell receptor beta chains below was sequenced from the same sample in a study of CD8+ T cells in alopecia areata. Extracted from the samples, RNA was reverse transcribed into cDNA to serve as the sequencing template. Using immunoSEQ multiplex PCR, the repertoire was profiled, and TCRdb retains in-frame clones only, with some absent. The sample yields roughly 120,000 clones, roughly 56% seen once. Treatment specified: oral pan-JAK inhibitor, 5-10 mg twice daily. Sequencing was performed on CD4+ T cells sorted from blood, taken at week 24, from a patient treated with tofacitinib. The receptors come from a human donor with alopecia areata.

The rearrangement uses TRBV9 and TRBJ2-2; D gene ambiguous. V shed 2 bases and J shed 5 bases, with 10 bases lying between them. The germline CDR1 and CDR2 sequences are SGDLS and YYNGEE. This CDR3 spans 14 amino acids. For the CDR3, the DNA is TGTGCCAGCAGCGTCCTCTGGGCGACCGGGGAGCTGTTTTTT. It is translated as CASSVLWATGELFF.

The sample holds a few counts of this clone. This chain joins TRBV7-2 and TRBJ1-2, with a tentative D call TRBD1 (6 bases). The length of the CDR3 is 13 residues. Trimming pared 5 bases from V and 3 bases from J, leaving 10 bases between. The germline gives CDR1 SGHTA, CDR2 FQGNSA. The CDR3 reads CASSRGTHYGYTF. The CDR3 nucleotides read TGTGCCAGCAGCCGCGGGACACACTATGGCTACACCTTC.

The chain couples TRBV30 to TRBJ2-3; either TRBD1 or TRBD2 may fit D (7 bases each). The CDR3 spans 15 residues. Germline assignment: CDR1 GTSNPN and CDR2 SVGIG (reference sequence). V shed 2 bases and J shed 4 bases, with 16 bases lying between them. CDR3 in DNA: TGTGCCTGGAGTCTTATCAGGGGGGGATCAGATACGCAGTATTTT. It yields the protein CAWSLIRGGSDTQYF. Complete variable domain (other parts from reference TRBV30 and TRBJ2-3): SQTIHQWPATLVQPVGSPLSLECTVEGTSNPNLYWYRQAAGRGLQLLFYSVGIGQISSEVPQNLSASRPQDRQFILSSKKLLLSDSGFYLCAWSLIRGGSDTQYFGPGTRLTVL.

The chain recombines TRBV29-1 with TRBJ2-1; no definite D call. V lost 4 bases to trimming and J lost 7 bases, with 11 bases between them. Per the germline V gene, CDR1 is SQVTM and CDR2 is ANQGSEA. The CDR3 length is 12 residues. CDR3 DNA: TGCAGCGTTGTGGTAATAGTGAATGAGCAGTTCTTC. Translated, it gives CSVVVIVNEQFF.

J is TRBJ1-2 and V is TRBV30; no clear D. The length of the CDR3 is 10 residues. Germline assignment: CDR1 GTSNPN and CDR2 SVGIG (reference sequence). Deletions cut 5 bases from V and 4 bases from J, with 5 bases between. The CDR3 region is CAWGSYGYTF. Written as DNA, the CDR3 is TGTGCCTGGGGAAGCTATGGCTACACCTTC.

The CDR3 protein is CASGPGQGAWEQYF. CDR3 nucleotide sequence: TGCGCCAGCGGACCGGGACAGGGGGCTTGGGAGCAGTACTTC. This chain joins TRBV5-1 and TRBJ2-7; TRBD1 agrees at 12 bases. Germline CDR1 is SGHRS and CDR2 is YFSETQ. This CDR3 has 14 amino acids. J lost 7 bases, V lost 7 bases, and 9 bases had no gene match.

The chain's CDR3 is CASSLASGTATYEQYF. In DNA form, the CDR3 reads TGTGCCAGCAGCTTAGCGTCGGGGACAGCCACCTACGAGCAGTACTTC. The gene calls are TRBV7-9 and TRBJ2-7, with TRBD1 matching 7 bases. Germline lookup yields CDR1 SEHNR and CDR2 FQNEAQ (reference sequence). The CDR3 is 16 residues long. With V trimmed by 0 bases and J by 2 bases, 7 bases remained unmatched.

The rearrangement joins TRBV6-5 to TRBJ2-7; D remains ambiguous. Germline lookup yields CDR1 MNHEY and CDR2 SVGAGI. Trimming shortened V by 0 bases and J by 0 bases, and 3 bases separated the two germline ends. CDR3 length: 13 amino acids. The CDR3, as DNA: TGTGCCAGCAGTTACTCCGTCTCCTACGAGCAGTACTTC. This encodes CASSYSVSYEQYF.

This clone was found a few times. This sequence joins TRBV29-1 and TRBJ1-2, with a possible D match to TRBD1 (5 bases). Deletions cut 0 bases from V and 4 bases from J, with 18 bases between. CDR3 length: 16 residues. Per the germline V gene, CDR1 is SQVTM and CDR2 is ANQGSEA. CDR3 residues: CSVEEGRRGGSYGYTF. The CDR3, as DNA: TGCAGCGTTGAAGAGGGGCGCCGGGGCGGCAGCTATGGCTACACCTTC.

The chain combines TRBV29-1 with TRBJ2-7; no definite D call. CDR3 length equals 11 residues. V was shortened by 6 bases and J by 2 bases, with 8 bases between the two germline ends. The germline V gene encodes CDR1 SQVTM and CDR2 ANQGSEA. CDR3: CSVRPPYEQYF. The CDR3 DNA reads TGCAGCGTGCGACCCCCCTACGAGCAGTACTTC.

With regard to this clone: Mismatch with germline at one junction end may stem from a read error. V usage is TRBV30 and J usage is TRBJ1-1, with 9 bases that match TRBD1. Germline V gene lookup returns CDR1 GTSNPN and CDR2 SVGIG (reference sequence). The CDR3 length is 13 residues. CDR3 nucleotide sequence: TGTGCCCGGAGGGGACAGGGATTCACTGAAGCTTTCTTT. Translation: CARRGQGFTEAFF.

The chain is built from TRBV4-1 and TRBJ2-5, with 9 bases lining up with TRBD1. This CDR3 comprises 13 residues. V lost 4 bases, J lost 4 bases, and 1 base stayed unmatched. Germline V gene lookup returns CDR1 MGHRA and CDR2 YSYEKL. CDR3 protein: CASSLQGAETQYF. CDR3 DNA: TGCGCCAGCAGCCTACAGGGGGCAGAGACCCAGTACTTC.

The chain is built from TRBV25-1 and TRBJ2-7, with D tentatively TRBD1 or TRBD2 (5 bases each). The CDR3 is 14 amino acids. The V gene lost 4 bases and the J gene lost 3 bases, with 13 bases spanning the gap. The germline V gene encodes CDR1 MGHDK and CDR2 SYGVNS. This chain's CDR3 is CASSVSGTHYEQYF. The CDR3 coding sequence is TGTGCCAGCAGTGTCTCCGGGACGCACTACGAGCAGTACTTC.

The V and J genes are TRBV29-1 and TRBJ1-1; maybe TRBD1 (5 bases). Germline assignment: CDR1 SQVTM and CDR2 ANQGSEA. The CDR3 is made up of 12 amino acids. V dropped 6 bases and J dropped 5 bases, with 13 bases sitting between them. The CDR3 loop reads CSVRRGVTEAFF. CDR3 DNA sequence: TGCAGCGTCCGACGGGGGGTGACTGAAGCTTTCTTT. Complete variable domain (other parts from reference TRBV29-1 and TRBJ1-1): SAVISQKPSRDICQRGTSLTIQCQVDSQVTMMFWYRQQPGQSLTLIATANQGSEATYESGFVIDKFPISRPNLTFSTLTVSNMSPEDSSIYLCSVRRGVTEAFFGQGTRLTVV.

This clone was found a few times. This rearrangement joins TRBV30 to TRBJ2-3; 9 nucleotides agree with TRBD2. J was trimmed by 6 bases and V by 2 bases; bases with no gene match: 18. The CDR3 totals 18 residues. CDR1 GTSNPN and CDR2 SVGIG come from the germline V gene (reference sequence). The CDR3 is CAWSSMLASGALLDTQYF. Here the CDR3 DNA reads TGTGCCTGGAGTAGTATGTTGGCTAGCGGGGCGTTGTTGGATACGCAGTATTTT.

The V call is TRBV7-2, the J call TRBJ2-3; D gene uncertain. V lost 6 bases to trimming and J lost 3 bases, with 10 bases between them. The length of the CDR3 is 13 residues. Germline V gene data show CDR1 as SGHTA and CDR2 as FQGNSA. The CDR3 sequence: CASSSRPTDTQYF. In DNA, the CDR3 is TGTGCCAGCAGTTCCCGACCTACAGATACGCAGTATTTT.

The chain carries TRBV30 and TRBJ1-1, with unresolved D. The CDR3 sequence is 14 residues long. The germline CDR1 and CDR2 sequences are GTSNPN and SVGIG (reference sequence). With 4 bases removed from V and 4 bases from J, the gap between germline ends came to 16 bases. The CDR3 bases are TGTGCCTGGACAACAAAGGGTCGTTTCACTGAAGCTTTCTTT. Encoded protein: CAWTTKGRFTEAFF.

The chain has TRBV7-6 and TRBJ2-2; D is unclear. Germline CDR1 reads SGHVS; CDR2 reads FNYEAQ. The CDR3 has 13 amino acids. V lost 7 bases to trimming and J lost 7 bases, with 13 bases between them. CDR3 DNA sequence: TGTGCCAGCACTAACCTTGGGGTCGGGGAGCTGTTTTTT. This encodes CASTNLGVGELFF.

The CDR3 bases are TGCGCCAGCAGCCAAGTGGTAGACGGGACAGGGGCGAATGAGCAGTTCTTC. It yields the protein CASSQVVDGTGANEQFF. The J gene is TRBJ2-1, the V gene TRBV4-1, with TRBD1 matching over 10 bases. Germline lookup yields CDR1 MGHRA and CDR2 YSYEKL. V lost 1 base, J lost 7 bases, and 10 bases stayed unmatched. The CDR3 spans 17 residues.

This clone was recorded once. The chain recombines TRBV30 with TRBJ1-5; D may be TRBD1 (6 bases). Trimming cost V 1 base and J 4 bases, with 8 bases left between them. CDR1 GTSNPN and CDR2 SVGIG come from the germline V gene (reference sequence). The CDR3 is 13 amino acids. The chain's CDR3 is CAWSGGLNQPQHF. Here the CDR3 DNA reads TGTGCCTGGAGTGGGGGGCTAAATCAGCCCCAGCATTTT.

The chain couples TRBV27 to TRBJ1-2, with D tentatively TRBD1 (6 bases). Per the germline V gene, CDR1 is MNHEY and CDR2 is SMNVEV (reference sequence). V dropped 3 bases and J dropped 4 bases, with 15 bases sitting between them. This CDR3 comprises 15 residues. The CDR3 nucleotides are TGTGCCAGCAGTTTGGACGAGACAGGACTCTATGGCTACACCTTC. Translating it yields CASSLDETGLYGYTF.

This clone was found a few times. The rearrangement uses TRBV29-1 and TRBJ2-7; 9 bases agree with TRBD1. The germline CDR1 and CDR2 sequences are SQVTM and ANQGSEA. The CDR3 has 13 residues. With 4 bases clipped from V and 3 bases from J, the junction kept 4 bases outside the gene matches. The CDR3 DNA follows: TGCAGCGTTGCGGGACAGGGTCTCTACGAGCAGTACTTC. It specifies CSVAGQGLYEQYF.

This chain uses TRBV5-6 with TRBJ1-5; D is ambiguous. V lost 2 bases to trimming and J lost 7 bases, with 10 bases between them. CDR3 size: 13 residues. Germline CDR1 reads SGHDT; CDR2 reads YYEEEE. The CDR3 is CASSFVEEQPQHF. In nucleotides, the CDR3 is TGTGCCAGCAGCTTCGTCGAGGAACAGCCCCAGCATTTT. Drawing the rest from reference TRBV5-6 and TRBJ1-5, the complete variable domain is DAGVTQSPTHLIKTRGQQVTLRCSPKSGHDTVSWYQQALGQGPQFIFQYYEEEERQRGNFPDRFSGHQFPNYSSELNVNALLLGDSALYLCASSFVEEQPQHFGDGTRLSIL.

The chain couples TRBV11-2 to TRBJ1-5; D gene uncertain. Trimming took 4 bases from V and 3 from J, leaving 7 bases between them. Germline lookup yields CDR1 SGHAT and CDR2 FQNNGV. This CDR3 region has 13 residues. CDR3 residues: CASSWAFNQPQHF. CDR3 coding DNA: TGTGCCAGCAGCTGGGCATTCAATCAGCCCCAGCATTTT.

The rearrangement links TRBV18 to TRBJ1-1; no clear D gene. Trimming took 5 bases from V and 0 from J, leaving 10 bases between them. Germline V CDR1 and CDR2: KGHSH, LQKENI. The CDR3 loop spans 14 amino acids. CDR3 in amino acids: CASSSDLLNTEAFF. CDR3 in DNA: TGTGCCAGCTCATCGGACCTCTTGAACACTGAAGCTTTCTTT.

The genes are TRBV30 and TRBJ2-5; TRBD2 might be the D (5 bases). There are 13 residues in the CDR3. Trimming removed 5 bases at V and 1 base at J, with 11 bases between. Germline V gene lookup returns CDR1 GTSNPN and CDR2 SVGIG (reference sequence). In nucleotides, the CDR3 is TGTGCCTGGGGACTGGCGGTCCAAGAGACCCAGTACTTC. Encoded protein: CAWGLAVQETQYF.